This T cell receptor (beta chain) was sequenced for a study of breast tumors, draining lymph nodes, adjacent tissues. The CDR3 loop spans 16 amino acids. The V and J ends lost 5 bases and 0 bases respectively, with 15 bases between them. CDR1 and CDR2 from the germline V gene are KGHSH and LQKENI. Samples came from axillary lymph nodes draining the breast cancer. TCRdb re-derived calls from the multiplex PCR reads in MiXCR, one entry per CDR3 protein. The profile shows fewer than 250,000 distinct CDR3 sequences, 32% of them singletons. This rearrangement joins TRBV18 to TRBJ2-3, with unresolved D. Sequenced input: axillary lymph node tissue. The receptor comes from a female donor with breast cancer. Some clones in this sample may be carry-over from other donors' samples. The CDR3 sequence is CASSSTSPRSTDTQYF. The CDR3 region has the DNA TGTGCCAGCTCATCAACATCACCTAGGAGCACAGATACGCAGTATTTT.